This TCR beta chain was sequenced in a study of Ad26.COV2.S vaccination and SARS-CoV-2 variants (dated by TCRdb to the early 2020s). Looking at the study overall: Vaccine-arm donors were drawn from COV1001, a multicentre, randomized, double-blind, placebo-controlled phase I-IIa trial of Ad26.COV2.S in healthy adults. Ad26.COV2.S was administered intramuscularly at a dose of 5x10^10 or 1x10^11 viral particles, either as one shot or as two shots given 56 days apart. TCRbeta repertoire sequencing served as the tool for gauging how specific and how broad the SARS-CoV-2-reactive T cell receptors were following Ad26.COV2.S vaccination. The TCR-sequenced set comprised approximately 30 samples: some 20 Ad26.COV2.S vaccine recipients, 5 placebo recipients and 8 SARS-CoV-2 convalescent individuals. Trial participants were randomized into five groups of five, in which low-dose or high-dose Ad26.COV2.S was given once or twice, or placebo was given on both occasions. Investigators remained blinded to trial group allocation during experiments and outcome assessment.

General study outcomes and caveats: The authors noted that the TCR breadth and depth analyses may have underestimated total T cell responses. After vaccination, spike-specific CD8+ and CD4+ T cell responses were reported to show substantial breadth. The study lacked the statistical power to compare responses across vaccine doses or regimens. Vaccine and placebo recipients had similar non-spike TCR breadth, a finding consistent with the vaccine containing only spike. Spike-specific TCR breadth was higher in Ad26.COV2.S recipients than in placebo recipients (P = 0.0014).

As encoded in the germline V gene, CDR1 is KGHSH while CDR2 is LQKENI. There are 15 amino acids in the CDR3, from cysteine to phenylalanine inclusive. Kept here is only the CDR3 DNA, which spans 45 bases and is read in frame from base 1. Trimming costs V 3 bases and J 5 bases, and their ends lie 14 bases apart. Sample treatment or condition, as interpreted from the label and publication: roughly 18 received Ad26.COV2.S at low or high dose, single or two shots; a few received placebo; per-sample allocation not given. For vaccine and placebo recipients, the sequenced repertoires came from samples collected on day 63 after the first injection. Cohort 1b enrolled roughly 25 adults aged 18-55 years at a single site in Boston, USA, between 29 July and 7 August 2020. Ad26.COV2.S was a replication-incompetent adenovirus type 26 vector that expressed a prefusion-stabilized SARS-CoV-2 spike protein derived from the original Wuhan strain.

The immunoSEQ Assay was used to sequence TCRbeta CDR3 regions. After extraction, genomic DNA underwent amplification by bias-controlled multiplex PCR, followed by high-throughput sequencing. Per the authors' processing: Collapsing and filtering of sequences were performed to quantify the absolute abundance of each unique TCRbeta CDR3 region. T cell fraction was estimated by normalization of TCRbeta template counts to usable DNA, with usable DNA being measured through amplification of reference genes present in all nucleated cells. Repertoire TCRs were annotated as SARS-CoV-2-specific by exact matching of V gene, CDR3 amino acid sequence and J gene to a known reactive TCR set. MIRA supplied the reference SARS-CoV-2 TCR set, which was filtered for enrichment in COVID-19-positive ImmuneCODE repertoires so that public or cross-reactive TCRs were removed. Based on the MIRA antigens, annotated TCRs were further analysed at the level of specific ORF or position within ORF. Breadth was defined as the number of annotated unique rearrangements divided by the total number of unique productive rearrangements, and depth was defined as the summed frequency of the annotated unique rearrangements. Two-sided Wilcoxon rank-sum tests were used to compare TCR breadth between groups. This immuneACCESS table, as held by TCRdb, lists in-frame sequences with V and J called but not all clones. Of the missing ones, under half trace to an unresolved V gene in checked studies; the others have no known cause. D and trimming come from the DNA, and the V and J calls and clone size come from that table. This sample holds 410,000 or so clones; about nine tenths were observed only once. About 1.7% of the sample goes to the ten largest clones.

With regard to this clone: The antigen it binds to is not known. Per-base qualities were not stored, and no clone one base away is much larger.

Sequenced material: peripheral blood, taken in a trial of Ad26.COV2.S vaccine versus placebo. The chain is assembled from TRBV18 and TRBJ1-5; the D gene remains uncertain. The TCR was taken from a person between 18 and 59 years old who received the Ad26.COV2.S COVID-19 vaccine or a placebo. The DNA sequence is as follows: TGTGCCAGCTCACCCGGAGGGAGTAAGGATCAGCCCCAGCATTTT. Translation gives CASSPGGSKDQPQHF. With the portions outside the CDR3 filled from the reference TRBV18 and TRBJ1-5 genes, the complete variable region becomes NAGVMQNPRHLVRRRGQEARLRCSPMKGHSHVYWYRQLPEEGLKFMVYLQKENIIDESGMPKERFSAEFPKEGPSILRIQQVVRGDSAAYFCASSPGGSKDQPQHFGDGTRLSIL.